This is a list of T cell receptor beta chains from one sample in a study of CD8+ T cells in alopecia areata. The table came from immunoSEQ multiplex PCR; TCRdb's copy has only in-frame clones and leaves some out. The sample has fewer than 150,000 clones, 45% to 60% seen once. The sample was CD4+ T cells sorted from blood, taken at week 0. All receptors derive from a human donor with alopecia areata. Each CDR3 is given with its conserved first and last residue. The order of the fields is D gene, clone size, V gene, J gene, CDR3 protein, CDR3 DNA. D genes are given only for firm matches. Clone size, where shown, is once, few, many, or a class for clones that have expanded.

d_gene: TRBD1
abundance: NA
v_gene: TRBV7-2
j_gene: TRBJ2-2
CDR3aa: CASKRTGATGELFF
CDR3nt: TGTGCCAGCAAGAGGACAGGCGCAACCGGGGAGCTGTTTTTT

d_gene: TRBD1
abundance: NA
v_gene: TRBV29-1
j_gene: TRBJ1-6
CDR3aa: CSVSQGVDSPLHF
CDR3nt: TGCAGCGTAAGCCAGGGGGTTGATTCACCCCTCCACTTT

d_gene: TRBD1
abundance: NA
v_gene: TRBV5-1
j_gene: TRBJ1-2
CDR3aa: CASSPTGSGYTF
CDR3nt: TGCGCCAGCAGCCCGACAGGGTCTGGCTACACCTTC

d_gene: NA
abundance: NA
v_gene: TRBV7-2
j_gene: TRBJ2-3
CDR3aa: CASSLTDRGDTQYF
CDR3nt: TGTGCCAGCAGCTTAACCGATCGAGGCGATACGCAGTATTTT

d_gene: NA
abundance: NA
v_gene: TRBV6-5
j_gene: TRBJ1-2
CDR3aa: CASSYEGGYTF
CDR3nt: TGTGCCAGCAGTTACGAGGGGGGCTACACCTTC

d_gene: NA
abundance: few
v_gene: TRBV4-1
j_gene: TRBJ1-4
CDR3aa: CASSRFNEKLFF
CDR3nt: TGCGCCAGCAGCCGATTTAATGAAAAACTGTTTTTT

d_gene: TRBD2
abundance: few
v_gene: TRBV27
j_gene: TRBJ2-4
CDR3aa: CASSLSVGGARIQYF
CDR3nt: TGTGCCAGCAGTTTATCGGTCGGGGGGGCGCGGATTCAGTACTTC

d_gene: NA
abundance: NA
v_gene: TRBV7-9
j_gene: TRBJ2-7
CDR3aa: CASSPSPYEQYF
CDR3nt: TGTGCCAGCAGCCCCTCCCCCTACGAGCAGTACTTC

d_gene: TRBD1
abundance: NA
v_gene: TRBV28
j_gene: TRBJ2-7
CDR3aa: CASRTQGLPYEQYF
CDR3nt: TGTGCCAGCAGAACACAGGGGCTGCCTTACGAGCAGTACTTC

d_gene: TRBD2
abundance: NA
v_gene: TRBV30
j_gene: TRBJ2-2
CDR3aa: CAWSVQTSGRRELFF
CDR3nt: TGTGCCTGGAGTGTCCAGACTAGCGGGAGGAGGGAGCTGTTTTTT

d_gene: TRBD1
abundance: few
v_gene: TRBV7-2
j_gene: TRBJ2-1
CDR3aa: CASSSNRGAYNEQFF
CDR3nt: TGTGCCAGCAGCTCGAACAGGGGGGCTTACAATGAGCAGTTCTTC

d_gene: NA
abundance: NA
v_gene: TRBV28
j_gene: TRBJ2-2
CDR3aa: CASNYKNTGELFF
CDR3nt: TGTGCCAGCAACTACAAGAACACCGGGGAGCTGTTTTTT

d_gene: TRBD2
abundance: once
v_gene: TRBV6-6
j_gene: TRBJ2-3
CDR3aa: CASSERGGRADTQYF
CDR3nt: TGTGCCAGCAGCGAGCGGGGGGGCAGGGCTGATACGCAGTATTTT

d_gene: TRBD2
abundance: NA
v_gene: TRBV4-1
j_gene: TRBJ2-7
CDR3aa: CASSLQLAGYYEQYF
CDR3nt: TGCGCCAGCAGCCTTCAACTAGCGGGGTACTACGAGCAGTACTTC

d_gene: TRBD1
abundance: NA
v_gene: TRBV28
j_gene: TRBJ2-7
CDR3aa: CASSPGQGPREQYF
CDR3nt: TGTGCCAGCAGTCCGGGACAGGGGCCTCGGGAGCAGTACTTC

d_gene: NA
abundance: once
v_gene: TRBV29-1
j_gene: TRBJ2-7
CDR3aa: CSVGVGRGFIYEQYF
CDR3nt: TGCAGCGTTGGAGTAGGCAGGGGATTTATCTACGAGCAGTACTTC

d_gene: TRBD1
abundance: once
v_gene: TRBV7-7
j_gene: TRBJ2-7
CDR3aa: CASSPTGADEQYF
CDR3nt: TGTGCCAGCAGCCCAACAGGGGCTGACGAGCAGTACTTC

d_gene: NA
abundance: NA
v_gene: TRBV7-8
j_gene: TRBJ1-3
CDR3aa: CASSFVRSAIYF
CDR3nt: TGTGCCAGCAGCTTCGTGAGATCCGCCATATATTTT

d_gene: NA
abundance: few
v_gene: TRBV5-1
j_gene: TRBJ1-1
CDR3aa: CASSLENEAFF
CDR3nt: TGCGCCAGCAGCTTGGAAAATGAAGCTTTCTTT

d_gene: TRBD1
abundance: NA
v_gene: TRBV5-4
j_gene: TRBJ1-1
CDR3aa: CASSFHDRANTEAFF
CDR3nt: TGTGCCAGCAGCTTTCACGACAGGGCGAACACTGAAGCTTTCTTT

d_gene: NA
abundance: NA
v_gene: TRBV5-1
j_gene: TRBJ1-3
CDR3aa: CASSEGPGNTIYF
CDR3nt: TGCGCCAGCAGCGAGGGGCCTGGAAACACCATATATTTT

d_gene: NA
abundance: NA
v_gene: TRBV7-3
j_gene: TRBJ2-4
CDR3aa: CASSLVLPLAKNIQYF
CDR3nt: TGTGCCAGCAGCTTAGTGCTCCCTCTAGCCAAAAACATTCAGTACTTC

d_gene: NA
abundance: NA
v_gene: TRBV5-1
j_gene: TRBJ2-7
CDR3aa: CASSLRDSGTYEQYF
CDR3nt: TGCGCCAGCAGCTTGAGGGACAGCGGGACTTACGAGCAGTACTTC

d_gene: NA
abundance: NA
v_gene: TRBV5-8
j_gene: TRBJ2-1
CDR3aa: CASSPGRTFSSYNEQFF
CDR3nt: TGTGCCAGCAGCCCCGGTAGGACTTTTAGCTCCTACAATGAGCAGTTCTTC

d_gene: NA
abundance: NA
v_gene: TRBV6-6
j_gene: TRBJ1-1
CDR3aa: CASSYGGRDTEAFF
CDR3nt: TGTGCCAGCAGTTACGGGGGGAGGGACACTGAAGCTTTCTTT

d_gene: NA
abundance: few
v_gene: TRBV7-2
j_gene: TRBJ2-3
CDR3aa: CASSLGSPPDTQYF
CDR3nt: TGTGCCAGCAGCTTAGGTTCCCCTCCAGATACGCAGTATTTT

d_gene: TRBD1
abundance: few
v_gene: TRBV7-2
j_gene: TRBJ2-1
CDR3aa: CASGEDRESEQFF
CDR3nt: TGTGCCAGCGGTGAGGACAGGGAATCTGAGCAGTTCTTC

d_gene: NA
abundance: NA
v_gene: TRBV29-1
j_gene: TRBJ2-3
CDR3aa: CSVAPTDTQYF
CDR3nt: TGCAGCGTTGCACCGACAGATACGCAGTATTTT

d_gene: TRBD1
abundance: NA
v_gene: TRBV27
j_gene: TRBJ1-1
CDR3aa: CASSLGQGSLNTEAFF
CDR3nt: TGTGCCAGCAGTCTCGGACAGGGATCATTGAACACTGAAGCTTTCTTT

d_gene: TRBD2
abundance: NA
v_gene: TRBV2
j_gene: TRBJ2-5
CDR3aa: CASKGERGGETQYF
CDR3nt: TGTGCCAGCAAGGGGGAGCGGGGGGGCGAGACCCAGTACTTC

d_gene: NA
abundance: NA
v_gene: TRBV5-1
j_gene: TRBJ1-2
CDR3aa: CASSLETRAFYGYTF
CDR3nt: TGCGCCAGCAGCTTGGAAACCAGGGCCTTTTATGGCTACACCTTC

d_gene: TRBD1
abundance: NA
v_gene: TRBV29-1
j_gene: TRBJ1-2
CDR3aa: CTSARTRGDRGYGYTF
CDR3nt: TGCACCTCCGCGCGAACTCGGGGGGACAGGGGCTATGGCTACACCTTC

d_gene: NA
abundance: NA
v_gene: TRBV7-2
j_gene: TRBJ2-3
CDR3aa: CASSLGGRTDTQYF
CDR3nt: TGTGCCAGCAGCTTGGGGGGCCGCACAGATACGCAGTATTTT

d_gene: NA
abundance: NA
v_gene: TRBV5-1
j_gene: TRBJ2-3
CDR3aa: CASSLQGIDTQYF
CDR3nt: TGCGCCAGCAGCTTACAGGGCATAGATACGCAGTATTTT

d_gene: TRBD1
abundance: NA
v_gene: TRBV6-6
j_gene: TRBJ2-3
CDR3aa: CASSPLRQGADTQYF
CDR3nt: TGTGCCAGCAGTCCCCTCCGCCAGGGGGCAGATACGCAGTATTTT

d_gene: TRBD2
abundance: NA
v_gene: TRBV4-2
j_gene: TRBJ2-3
CDR3aa: CASSKTSGGAADTQYF
CDR3nt: TGTGCCAGCAGCAAAACTAGCGGGGGGGCGGCAGATACGCAGTATTTT

d_gene: NA
abundance: NA
v_gene: TRBV7-9
j_gene: TRBJ2-3
CDR3aa: CASSSSSVTDTQYF
CDR3nt: TGTGCCAGCAGCTCGAGTAGCGTCACAGATACGCAGTATTTT